This record covers a single T cell receptor beta chain. This clonotype came up a few times. Its antigen is not yet known. Base qualities are missing; no much larger clone stands one base away. These data come from a study of T-cell reconstitution after alpha-beta-depleted transplantation in children (TCRdb year 2016). Some background on the complete study: Using TCR repertoire profiling, the study quantitatively followed how T-cell immune reconstitution unfolded in children after TCRalphabeta/CD19-depleted allogeneic hematopoietic cell transplantation. General conclusions and limits of the study: In some patients, the high TCRbeta diversity seen at day 60 was put down to recipient T cells and intrathymic progenitors that had survived conditioning. Hyperexpanded clone frequencies declined over subsequent months; after one year, T-cell counts and TCRbeta diversity were mostly attributed to newly produced T cells. About two months after transplant, the apparently early recovery of alphabetaT-cell counts reportedly depended on just several hundred clones that had expanded rapidly and came from non-depleted graft cells.

Interpreted using the paper, the treatment or condition label stands for: allogeneic hematopoietic cell transplantation with graft depleted of TCRalphabeta T cells and CD19 B cells. The transplant recipients were children given TCRalphabeta/CD19-depleted allogeneic hematopoietic cell grafts. Libraries were built with PCR. Sequencing instrument: Illumina HiSeq 2500. Molecular barcoding was employed in the preparation of TCR libraries, with unique molecular identifiers being used to normalize TCRbeta repertoire quantification. TCRdb trimmed public reads at Q25 via fastp, called clones via MiXCR and kept in-frame beta chains. One record per CDR3 amino acid sequence lists the most common genes and DNA. This sample comprises about 210,000 distinct CDR3 sequences, around a sixth of them detected only once. Around 44% of the sample lies in the top ten. Measured from the cysteine to the phenylalanine, the CDR3 is 13 residues long. Only CDR3 DNA is held: 39 bases, read in frame from base 1. Relative to germline, V is 3 bases shorter and J is 10 bases shorter, with 15 bases between their ends.

Recombination joined TRBV12-3 or TRBV12-4 with TRBJ2-5; a tentative D match to TRBD2 spans 6 bases. This receptor was identified in a male patient between 2 and 15 years old who had a stem cell transplant for acute lymphoblastic leukemia, so the T cells may come from the graft donor. The sequences come from PBMCs, mostly from graft donor cells, collected 360 days after TCRalphabeta/CD19-depleted stem cell transplant. Here is the DNA: TGTGCCAGCAGTTTCTTAACGCTCGGGGGCCAGTACTTC. This codes for CASSFLTLGGQYF.